The 14 T cell receptor beta chains below come from one sample, sequenced in a study of blood T cell repertoires in COVID-19. Sequencing used immunoSEQ multiplex PCR; TCRdb keeps in-frame clones, though not all of them. The sample contains hundreds of thousands of clones, over 75% of which appear only once. Sequenced sample: peripheral blood. These receptors were taken from an elderly woman with acute or convalescent COVID-19.

This chain connects TRBV7-9 to TRBJ2-2; D is unclear. This CDR3 is 12 amino acids long. Germline CDR1 reads SEHNR; CDR2 reads FQNEAQ (reference sequence). With 5 bases removed from V and 4 bases from J, the gap between germline ends came to 5 bases. The CDR3 reads CASSPITGELFF. As DNA, the CDR3 is TGTGCCAGCAGCCCAATCACCGGGGAGCTGTTTTTT.

This sequence joins TRBV9 and TRBJ2-1; TRBD1 is a possible D gene (6 bases). CDR3 length equals 16 residues. Germline V gene lookup returns CDR1 SGDLS and CDR2 YYNGEE. V lost 0 bases and J lost 5, with 15 bases in between. This CDR3 reads CASSVALRDTDNEQFF. The CDR3 DNA sequence: TGTGCCAGCAGCGTAGCCTTACGGGACACCGACAATGAGCAGTTCTTC.

The chain uses TRBV25-1 and TRBJ2-1; D is unresolved. This CDR3 comprises 13 residues. The germline gives CDR1 MGHDK, CDR2 SYGVNS. The V and J ends lost 1 base and 9 bases respectively, with 10 bases between them. The CDR3 bases are TGTGCCAGCAGTGAATTTGATGGAGTTGAGCAGTTCTTC. This gives the protein CASSEFDGVEQFF.

This clone was seen repeatedly, ten times or more. The CDR3 region is CASSRYGLGAFF. In DNA form, the CDR3 reads TGTGCCAGCAGTCGTTACGGACTAGGGGCTTTCTTT. V is TRBV3-1 (or the pseudogene TRBV3-2) and J is TRBJ1-1; the D is unclear. Per germline, CDR1 LGHDT and CDR2 YNNKEL (reference sequence). V was cut by 6 bases and J by 11 bases, with 16 bases left in between. This CDR3 is 12 amino acids long.

This chain links TRBV24-1 with TRBJ2-2, with TRBD1 matching over 11 bases. The CDR3 sequence is 17 residues long. Per germline, CDR1 KGHDR and CDR2 SFDVKD. With V trimmed by 5 bases and J by 5 bases, 9 bases remained unmatched. The CDR3 region is CATSGPSGTGGTGELFF. The CDR3 DNA is TGTGCCACCAGTGGGCCCTCCGGGACAGGGGGGACCGGGGAGCTGTTTTTT.

The chain carries TRBV28 and TRBJ1-2; D is unclear. The CDR3 loop spans 15 amino acids. The germline V gene has CDR1 MDHEN and CDR2 SYDVKM. The ends were cut back, 0 bases at V and 7 bases at J, with 15 bases in the middle. The CDR3 sequence: CASSLWEGMGGGYTF. The CDR3 DNA sequence: TGTGCCAGCAGTTTATGGGAGGGCATGGGAGGTGGCTACACCTTC.

The count of this clone is one. The chain employs TRBV12-5 and TRBJ1-6, with 8 bases that match TRBD1. V lost 5 bases to trimming and J lost 7 bases; unmatched junction nucleotides: 4. Germline assignment: CDR1 LGHNT and CDR2 FRNRAP. CDR3 length: 14 amino acids. The CDR3 spells CASGPTGANSPLHF. The CDR3 nucleotides read TGTGCTAGTGGTCCGACAGGGGCCAATTCACCCCTCCACTTT.

Here the CDR3 reads CASSLWREGLDEQFF. The CDR3 DNA sequence: TGCGCCAGCAGCTTGTGGCGGGAGGGCCTGGATGAGCAGTTCTTC. The gene calls are TRBV5-1 and TRBJ2-1, with 9 bases lining up with TRBD2. The ends lost 1 base at V and 8 bases at J; junction bases unmatched: 7. This CDR3 is 15 amino acids long. Germline V gives CDR1 SGHRS, CDR2 YFSETQ.

This rearrangement joins TRBV10-3 to TRBJ2-6; D gene unclear. The V and J ends lost 3 bases and 0 bases respectively, with 9 bases between them. This CDR3 is 16 amino acids long. Germline loops: CDR1 ENHRY, CDR2 SYGVKD. The CDR3 protein is CAISERRDSGANVLTF. The CDR3 nucleotides are TGTGCCATCAGTGAAAGGAGAGACTCTGGGGCCAACGTCCTGACTTTC.

The sample holds a few counts of this clone. The chain joins TRBV23-1 to TRBJ1-2; unclear D gene. TRBV23-1 is labeled an ORF, and its function is uncertain. The V gene lost 4 bases and the J gene lost 7 bases, with 7 bases spanning the gap. The CDR3 extends over 11 amino acids. The CDR3 loop reads CASSLGAGYTF. In DNA form, the CDR3 reads TGCGCCAGCAGTCTGGGCGCTGGCTACACCTTC.

This clone occurred a few times. In DNA form, the CDR3 reads TGTGCCAGCAGTTCCAACAGATATGGCTACACCTTC. This gives the protein CASSSNRYGYTF. The chain recombines TRBV7-9 with TRBJ1-2; D is ambiguous. The V and J ends lost 6 bases and 5 bases respectively, with 10 bases between them. This CDR3 region has 12 residues. Germline V CDR1 and CDR2: SEHNR, FQNEAQ (reference sequence).

The V gene is TRBV5-1, the J gene TRBJ2-3; D gene ambiguous. CDR1 is SGHRS and CDR2 is YFSETQ in the germline V gene. CDR3 length equals 15 residues. Trimming pared 1 base from V and 1 base from J, leaving 10 bases between. The CDR3 sequence is CASSLFPGGTDTQYF. CDR3 DNA sequence: TGCGCCAGCAGCTTGTTTCCGGGTGGCACAGATACGCAGTATTTT.

This clone has only one observation. The chain has TRBV13 and TRBJ2-7; TRBD2 matches 12 bases. The CDR3 sequence is 15 residues long. V shed 5 bases and J 5 bases; nucleotides not matched to a gene: 7. Germline CDR1 reads PRHDT; CDR2 reads FYEKMQ (reference sequence). CDR3: CASSTRLAGEDEQYF. CDR3 bases: TGTGCCAGCAGCACTCGACTAGCGGGAGAAGACGAGCAGTACTTC.

The chain joins TRBV9 to TRBJ1-4; a weak D match, TRBD1 (5 bases). With 0 bases removed from V and 7 bases from J, the gap between germline ends came to 13 bases. This CDR3 contains 15 residues. Germline lookup yields CDR1 SGDLS and CDR2 YYNGEE. CDR3 sequence reads: CASSVGGLFGEKLFF. DNA of the CDR3: TGTGCCAGCAGCGTAGGGGGACTTTTCGGTGAAAAACTGTTTTTT.